This T cell receptor beta chain was retrieved from a study of T cell repertoires in cytomegalovirus infection. Study details: It can be stated that public TCR beta signatures indicated CMV infection as well as a matching HLA type. Findings of the study overall: Identification of carriers of CMV plus the relevant HLA was performed using cumulative public TCR beta family frequency. The study found HLA-C-restricted CMV-specific TCR beta clonotypes dominating the ex vivo response.

The CDR3 is made up of 15 amino acids. The germline V gene has CDR1 LGHNA and CDR2 YNFKEQ. V gave up 0 bases and J gave up 2 bases, with 8 bases separating them. This clonotype was seen at least ten times. Its antigen is unidentified. TCRdb passed the reads through MiXCR, listing each CDR3 protein once. Of about 100,000 distinct CDR3 sequences listed, 20% to 30% are singletons. This clonotype was sampled from a human donor in good health (CMV status not recorded). Some clones in this sample may be carry-over from other donors' samples. The sample was CD8+ T cells from PBMCs. The genes are TRBV4-2 and TRBJ1-5; no definite D call. In nucleotides, the CDR3 is TGTGCCAGCAGCCAAGATCAGGACGGCAATCAGCCCCAGCATTTT. It yields the protein CASSQDQDGNQPQHF.